Listed below are T cell receptor beta chains from one sample, sequenced in a study of cytomegalovirus exposure and HLA in healthy donors. Generated by immunoSEQ multiplex PCR, the TCRdb table keeps only in-frame clones and is missing some. Seen in this sample are just over 200,000 clones; the ten most common clones hold over 0.95%. Sequencing input: PBMCs. The receptors come from a girl aged 2-9 years in good health and CMV-seropositive. CDR3s leave out the opening cysteine and the closing phenylalanine or tryptophan.

J gene | V gene | CDR3 protein
TRBJ1-2 | TRBV30 | AWRGGARGYT
TRBJ1-5 | TRBV20-1 | SARAGQPQH
TRBJ2-1 | TRBV4-2 | ASSPAGRSGRNPEQF
TRBJ2-3 | TRBV5-1 | ASRRLAGKDTQY
TRBJ2-3 | TRBV5-5 | ASSLTSGTDTQY
TRBJ1-1 | TRBV10-3 | ATAQGSGTEAF
TRBJ2-5 | TRBV4-1 | ASSQEILAQREETQY
TRBJ2-1 | TRBV9 | ASSLPIAGLPYNEQF
TRBJ2-6 | TRBV6-1 | ASSEKRWDSGANVLT
TRBJ1-5 | TRBV18 | ASSPRTSH
TRBJ2-1 | TRBV5-4 | ASRSDRAYNEQF
TRBJ2-3 | TRBV5-1 | ASVSGTTSTDTQY
TRBJ1-4 | TRBV5-4 | ASSLGGTAAEKLF
TRBJ2-1 | TRBV5-1 | ASSPQPPLTLASGNEQF
TRBJ1-1 | TRBV11-3 | ASSLRQGPGPSEAF